By sample share, the clone carrying this T cell receptor beta chain is medium-sized. The target antigen is unknown. Cultured CD4+ T-cell DNA underwent Oncomine TCR Beta short-read sequencing. MiXCR was run by TCRdb on the PCR reads, yielding one entry per CDR3 protein. This sample carries more than 20,000 distinct CDR3 sequences, about 30% of them seen once, and the ten largest clones take 11%. This entry is derived from a study of vaccination and CD4 T cells after COVID-19. For the study at large: The authors used overlapping spike peptides from SARS-CoV-2, HCoV-NL63, HCoV-OC43 and HCoV-229E to stimulate cells. Study-wide results and caveats: Among reactive clones from convalescent patients, a median 86.3% appeared only post-vaccination. Median SARS-CoV-2-reactive clonotype numbers went up from roughly 21 to 40, but not significantly. Convalescent patients displayed spike mono-reactivity in 304 of 307 vaccine-specific clones.

Stated time point: late sampling 161 to 241 days after vaccination in three convalescent patients. Treatment in this sample: approximately nine-day PBMC culture with coronavirus spike peptide pools or control peptides (ViraFEST assay). Sequenced material: CD4+ T cells from blood, cultured in vitro, taken about 7 months after SARS-CoV-2 vaccination. The receptor was derived from a human donor who had recovered from COVID-19.

DNA for the CDR3: TGTGCCAGCAGCTTAGACAGGGGACAAGAGACCCAGTACTTC. Protein sequence: CASSLDRGQETQYF. The chain combines TRBV7-2 with TRBJ2-5; TRBD1 matches 7 bases. The CDR3 contains 14 residues. Germline V lookup: CDR1 SGHTA, CDR2 FQGNSA. V lost 1 base and J lost 2; bases outside the gene matches: 1.